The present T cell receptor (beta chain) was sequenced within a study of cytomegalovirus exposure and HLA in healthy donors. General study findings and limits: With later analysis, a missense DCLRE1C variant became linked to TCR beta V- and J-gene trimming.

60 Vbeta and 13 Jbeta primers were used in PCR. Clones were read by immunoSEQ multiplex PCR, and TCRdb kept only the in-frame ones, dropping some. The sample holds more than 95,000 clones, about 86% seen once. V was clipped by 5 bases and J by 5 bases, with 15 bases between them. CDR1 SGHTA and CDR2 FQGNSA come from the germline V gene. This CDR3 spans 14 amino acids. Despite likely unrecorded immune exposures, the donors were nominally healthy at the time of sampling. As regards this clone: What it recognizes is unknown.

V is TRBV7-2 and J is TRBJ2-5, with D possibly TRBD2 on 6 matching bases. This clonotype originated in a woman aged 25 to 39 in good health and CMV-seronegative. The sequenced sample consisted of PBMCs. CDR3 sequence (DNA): TGTGCCAGCAGCCCCCCGCCGGGGAGGGAGACCCAGTACTTC. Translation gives CASSPPPGRETQYF.